Shown below are 28 T cell receptor beta chains from a single sample sequenced in a study of CD8 T cells in Susac syndrome. It was with random hexamers that about 0.45 to 1 ug RNA was reverse transcribed. TCRdb passed the immunoSEQ multiplex PCR reads through MiXCR, listing each CDR3 protein once. Here the sample spans about 130,000 distinct CDR3 sequences, approximately 95% being singletons. The specimen sequenced was CD8+ T cells from PBMCs. The receptors here all came from a human donor with Susac syndrome.

CDR3 sequence: CSARVVSGRGEETQYF. The CDR3 nucleotides are TGCAGTGCTAGAGTTGTTAGCGGGAGAGGAGAAGAGACCCAGTACTTC. V usage is TRBV20-1 and J usage is TRBJ2-5, with TRBD2 matching 9 bases. V dropped 1 base and J dropped 3; count of bases not matched to a gene: 9. Germline CDR1 DFQATT, CDR2 SNEGSKA (reference sequence). The CDR3 totals 16 residues.

The chain links TRBV18 to TRBJ1-1; D is perhaps TRBD1 (6 bases). The V end lost 1 base, the J end lost 8 bases, and 14 bases lay between the germline ends. The germline gives CDR1 KGHSH, CDR2 LQKENI. The CDR3 sequence is 14 residues long. The CDR3 nucleotides are TGTGCCAGCTCACCACGGACAGACCAGCAGGAAGCTTTCTTT. Encoded protein: CASSPRTDQQEAFF.

The gene calls are TRBV29-1 and TRBJ2-5, with 10 nucleotides matching TRBD1. The CDR3 totals 18 residues. With V trimmed by 5 bases and J by 0 bases, 15 bases remained unmatched. CDR1 SQVTM and CDR2 ANQGSEA come from the germline V gene. The CDR3 sequence: CSVLRQGAARMYQETQYF. The CDR3 coding sequence is TGCAGCGTTTTACGACAGGGGGCGGCCCGAATGTACCAAGAGACCCAGTACTTC.

The chain is built from TRBV6-2 or TRBV6-3 and TRBJ1-1; D unresolved. Germline CDR1 MNHEY, CDR2 SVGEGT. The V end lost 2 bases, the J end lost 1 base, and 11 bases lay between the germline ends. CDR3 length: 15 residues. The CDR3 nucleotides are TGTGCCAGCAGTTACCTGGAATTGGGGAACACTGAAGCTTTCTTT. Residues: CASSYLELGNTEAFF.

The chain combines TRBV4-1 with TRBJ2-2, with 7 positions matching TRBD2. This CDR3 has 14 amino acids. V was pared by 4 bases and J by 4 bases, with 3 bases of the junction left unmatched. Germline V lookup: CDR1 MGHRA, CDR2 YSYEKL. This CDR3 reads CASSPTGGTGELFF. The CDR3 DNA reads as TGCGCCAGCAGCCCCACGGGAGGCACCGGGGAGCTGTTTTTT.

J is TRBJ2-1 and V is TRBV7-8; 13 positions agree with TRBD2. With V trimmed by 3 bases and J by 0 bases, 2 bases remained unmatched. This CDR3 is built from 17 residues. CDR1 and CDR2 (germline): SGHVS, FQNEAQ. CDR3 amino acids: CASSLGLAGNSYNEQFF. DNA for the CDR3: TGTGCCAGCAGCTTGGGACTAGCGGGGAACTCCTACAATGAGCAGTTCTTC.

The gene calls are TRBV19 and TRBJ2-1, with 8 bases fitting TRBD2. Losses at the gene ends were 3 bases for V and 12 bases for J; bases not matched to a gene: 7. The CDR3 extends over 13 amino acids. The germline gives CDR1 LNHDA, CDR2 SQIVND (reference sequence). CDR3 DNA sequence: TGTGCCAGTAGTATCCGAGCGGGAGAGGGGCAGTTCTTC. It encodes CASSIRAGEGQFF.

V and J are TRBV9 and TRBJ2-1; no definite D call. Germline assignment: CDR1 SGDLS and CDR2 YYNGEE. The CDR3 is 16 amino acids. Trimming took 0 bases from V and 3 from J, leaving 13 bases between them. CDR3 DNA: TGTGCCAGCAGCGTAGGAAACCAATTGGACTACAATGAGCAGTTCTTC. Its protein is CASSVGNQLDYNEQFF.

This clonotype was detected only once. V usage is TRBV30 and J usage is TRBJ2-2; D not certain. With 1 base removed from V and 5 bases from J, the gap between germline ends came to 11 bases. The germline V gene has CDR1 GTSNPN and CDR2 SVGIG (reference sequence). CDR3 size: 14 residues. The CDR3 region is CAWSGEGFTGELFF. The CDR3 DNA is TGTGCCTGGAGTGGAGAAGGGTTTACCGGGGAGCTGTTTTTT.

This clonotype was observed once. V usage is TRBV19 and J usage is TRBJ1-1; D not resolved. The CDR3 is made up of 13 amino acids. V was shortened by 5 bases and J by 3 bases, with 10 bases between the two germline ends. CDR1 and CDR2 (germline): LNHDA, SQIVND (reference sequence). CDR3: CASSLGRDTEAFF. The CDR3 coding sequence is TGTGCCAGTAGTCTGGGGAGGGACACTGAAGCTTTCTTT.

The chain employs TRBV7-9 and TRBJ2-1, with TRBD2 matching over 14 bases. This CDR3 has 17 amino acids. Germline V CDR1 and CDR2: SEHNR, FQNEAQ (reference sequence). V was clipped by 5 bases and J by 6 bases; unmatched bases: 9. The chain's CDR3 is CASSLTRLAGGLNEQFF. The CDR3 DNA reads as TGTGCCAGCAGCCTTACGCGACTAGCGGGAGGGCTCAATGAGCAGTTCTTC. Combining the CDR3 with reference TRBV7-9 and TRBJ2-1 gives the whole variable domain DTGVSQNPRHKITKRGQNVTFRCDPISEHNRLYWYRQTLGQGPEFLTYFQNEAQLEKSRLLSDRFSAERPKGSFSTLEIQRTEQGDSAMYLCASSLTRLAGGLNEQFFGPGTRLTVL.

The chain employs TRBV30 and TRBJ1-2, with D perhaps matching TRBD1 (5 bases). Germline V lookup: CDR1 GTSNPN, CDR2 SVGIG (reference sequence). The length of the CDR3 is 13 residues. Trimming took 3 bases from V and 3 from J, leaving 11 bases between them. The CDR3 DNA reads TGTGCCTGGAGGGGGCAGAGTCACTATGGCTACACCTTC. Amino acids: CAWRGQSHYGYTF. The variable domain in full, completed from reference TRBV30 and TRBJ1-2, reads SQTIHQWPATLVQPVGSPLSLECTVEGTSNPNLYWYRQAAGRGLQLLFYSVGIGQISSEVPQNLSASRPQDRQFILSSKKLLLSDSGFYLCAWRGQSHYGYTFGSGTRLTVV.

The chain carries TRBV6-5 and TRBJ2-2, with D unclear. V lost 3 bases and J lost 7, with 9 bases in between. There are 13 residues in the CDR3. Germline assignment: CDR1 MNHEY and CDR2 SVGAGI. CDR3 loop: CASSYGLVGELFF. The CDR3 region has the DNA TGTGCCAGCAGTTATGGGCTAGTCGGGGAGCTGTTTTTT.

The chain links TRBV5-6 to TRBJ2-3; D gene ambiguous. The CDR3 has 12 amino acids. CDR1 and CDR2 (germline): SGHDT, YYEEEE. Trimming cost V 6 bases and J 4 bases, with 9 bases left between them. The CDR3 region has the DNA TGTGCCAGCACATTCCTGGCAGATACGCAGTATTTT. This codes for CASTFLADTQYF.

V gene TRBV27 combines with J gene TRBJ1-2; D is possibly TRBD1 (6 bases). The CDR3 extends over 14 amino acids. V lost 4 bases, J lost 4 bases, and 13 bases lay in between. CDR1 is MNHEY and CDR2 is SMNVEV in the germline V gene (reference sequence). The DNA for the CDR3 is TGTGCCAGCAGTTCCTCCGCAGGGGTCTATGGCTACACCTTC. It yields the protein CASSSSAGVYGYTF.

The rearrangement uses TRBV7-9 and TRBJ2-7; D not certain. Germline V gene data show CDR1 as SEHNR and CDR2 as FQNEAQ (reference sequence). The V and J ends lost 5 bases and 9 bases respectively, with 23 bases between them. The CDR3 runs 15 residues. The CDR3 sequence: CASSPETQPGGWQYF. CDR3 coding DNA: TGTGCCAGCAGCCCGGAAACTCAGCCCGGCGGATGGCAGTACTTC.

The rearrangement joins TRBV14 to TRBJ2-7; no firm D call. The V gene's germline CDR1 is SGHDN and CDR2 FVKESK. The CDR3 sequence is 13 residues long. V shed 6 bases and J shed 2 bases, with 11 bases lying between them. For the CDR3, the DNA is TGTGCCAGCAGTGTTACAGATCCCTACGAGCAGTACTTC. Amino acids: CASSVTDPYEQYF.

The chain links TRBV28 to TRBJ2-5, with D uncertain. Germline assignment: CDR1 MDHEN and CDR2 SYDVKM. The V end lost 8 bases, the J end lost 1 base, and 17 bases lay between the germline ends. The CDR3 runs 15 residues. DNA of the CDR3: TGTGCCAGCTCGCCCCCTGGACGGTCCCAAGAGACCCAGTACTTC. Protein product: CASSPPGRSQETQYF.

This chain connects TRBV28 to TRBJ2-2; TRBD2 matches 9 bases. After removal of 5 bases from V and 5 bases from J, the junction contained 18 bases not matched to a gene. This CDR3 spans 19 amino acids. Germline V gene sequence: CDR1 MDHEN, CDR2 SYDVKM. In DNA, the CDR3 is TGTGCCAGCAGTCGACACTGGACTAGCGACCCAGTGGGGACCGGGGAGCTGTTTTTT. Its translation is CASSRHWTSDPVGTGELFF.

DNA for the CDR3: TGTGCCAGCAGCACGGGGGGGTTGGCGGCCCGCTACGAGCAGTACTTC. It encodes CASSTGGLAARYEQYF. This chain uses TRBV7-6 with TRBJ2-7; 8 bases fit TRBD2. CDR1 is SGHVS and CDR2 is FNYEAQ in the germline V gene. The CDR3 is 16 residues long. V lost 5 bases and J lost 3; bases outside the gene matches: 12.

The genes are TRBV5-1 and TRBJ2-3; 10 bases line up with TRBD2. Germline trimming cut 4 bases from V and 4 bases from J; bases unmatched to any gene: 6. CDR3 size: 15 residues. Germline CDR1 reads SGHRS; CDR2 reads YFSETQ. In DNA form, the CDR3 reads TGCGCCAGCAGCGGGGGACTAGCGTCGTCAGATACGCAGTATTTT. The encoded protein is CASSGGLASSDTQYF.

This chain connects TRBV19 to TRBJ1-1; the D gene is possibly TRBD1 (6 bases). The CDR3 has 13 amino acids. Germline CDR1 LNHDA, CDR2 SQIVND (reference sequence). Deletions cut 10 bases from V and 1 base from J, with 13 bases between. The CDR3 reads CATNWGPNTEAFF. CDR3 sequence (DNA): TGTGCCACGAATTGGGGGCCGAACACTGAAGCTTTCTTT.

The CDR3 nucleotides are TGCAGCGTCCTACTATACAATGAGCAGTTCTTC. Translated, it gives CSVLLYNEQFF. This sequence joins TRBV29-1 and TRBJ2-1; D is undetermined. Trimming took off 6 bases at V and 4 bases at J, with 7 bases between the two ends. The CDR3 sequence is 11 residues long. Germline CDR1 and CDR2: SQVTM and ANQGSEA.

V and J are TRBV9 and TRBJ2-1, with 9 nucleotides matching TRBD2. With 4 bases clipped from V and 4 bases from J, the junction kept 6 bases outside the gene matches. Germline CDR1 is SGDLS and CDR2 is YYNGEE. The CDR3 runs 15 residues. CDR3 loop: CASSPRLADYNEQFF. DNA of the CDR3: TGTGCCAGCAGCCCCCGACTAGCGGATTACAATGAGCAGTTCTTC. Full variable domain (missing parts from reference TRBV9 and TRBJ2-1): DSGVTQTPKHLITATGQRVTLRCSPRSGDLSVYWYQQSLDQGLQFLIQYYNGEERAKGNILERFSAQQFPDLHSELNLSSLELGDSALYFCASSPRLADYNEQFFGPGTRLTVL.

The V call is TRBV19, the J call TRBJ2-4, with 8 bases fitting TRBD2. V shed 4 bases and J 11 bases; nucleotides not matched to a gene: 13. Germline V gene data show CDR1 as LNHDA and CDR2 as SQIVND (reference sequence). There are 15 residues in the CDR3. The CDR3 protein is CASSTPPGGDGFQYF. CDR3 nucleotides: TGTGCCAGTAGTACGCCCCCGGGGGGGGATGGGTTTCAGTACTTC.

This chain uses TRBV28 with TRBJ2-5; TRBD1 matches 9 bases. The CDR3 runs to 14 residues. Trimming cost V 6 bases and J 5 bases; bases outside gene matches: 7. Germline V gene data show CDR1 as MDHEN and CDR2 as SYDVKM. Here the CDR3 DNA reads TGTGCCAGCAGGAGCGGACAGGGGTGGGAGACCCAGTACTTC. This codes for CASRSGQGWETQYF.

V and J are TRBV6-2 or TRBV6-3 and TRBJ2-7, with TRBD1 matching 10 bases. The ends lost 5 bases at V and 3 bases at J; junction bases unmatched: 10. The germline V gene has CDR1 MNHEY and CDR2 SVGEGT. CDR3 length: 16 amino acids. The CDR3 sequence: CASSLEPGTGVYEQYF. The CDR3 DNA sequence: TGTGCCAGCAGTCTCGAACCCGGGACAGGGGTCTACGAGCAGTACTTC.

This clonotype was seen only once. The chain combines TRBV3-1 with TRBJ2-1, with TRBD2 identical over 9 bases. The V gene's germline CDR1 is LGHDT and CDR2 YNNKEL (reference sequence). The V segment lost 2 bases and the J segment 7 bases; nucleotides outside the gene matches: 6. CDR3 size: 15 residues. In DNA form, the CDR3 reads TGTGCCAGCAGCCAAATCGCGGGAGGGGGGAATGAGCAGTTCTTC. This encodes CASSQIAGGGNEQFF.